This T cell receptor beta chain emerged from a study of blood T cell repertoires in COVID-19. Whole-study context: COVID-19 samples, acute and convalescent, were from the United States, Italy and Spain. In each case, the material was cDNA or gDNA derived from T cells, B-cell-depleted T cells, or PBMCs.

Original analysis: Nucleated cell counts were estimated from reference gene primer amplification. Clones were sequenced by immunoSEQ multiplex PCR, and TCRdb holds only the in-frame ones, with some missing. D and trimming were read from the DNA, whereas the V and J calls and clone size are those reported in that table. The sample carries over 120,000 clones, over 75% recorded once. Germline-derived CDR1 and CDR2 are SSHAT and FNYEAQ (reference sequence). The CDR3 has 12 amino acids. This chain links TRBV7-7 with TRBJ2-7; 9 nucleotides agree with TRBD1. Specimen: peripheral blood. This TCR derives from a woman in her forties or fifties with acute or convalescent COVID-19. CDR3: CASGTGPYEQYF. The CDR3 DNA is TGTGCGTCAGGGACAGGGCCCTACGAGCAGTACTTC.